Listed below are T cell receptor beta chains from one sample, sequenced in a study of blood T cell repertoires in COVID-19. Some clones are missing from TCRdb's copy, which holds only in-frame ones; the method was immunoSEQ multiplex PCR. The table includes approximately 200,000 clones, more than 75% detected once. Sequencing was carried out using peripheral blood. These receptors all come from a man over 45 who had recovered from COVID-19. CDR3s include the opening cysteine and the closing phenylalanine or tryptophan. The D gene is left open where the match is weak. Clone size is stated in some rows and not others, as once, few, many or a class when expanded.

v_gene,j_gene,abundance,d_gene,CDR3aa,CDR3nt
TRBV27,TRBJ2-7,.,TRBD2,CASSFNAGGAYEQYF,TGTGCCAGCAGTTTCAACGCGGGAGGAGCCTACGAGCAGTACTTC
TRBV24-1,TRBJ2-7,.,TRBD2,CATSESTSGRYEQYF,TGTGCCACCAGTGAAAGCACTAGCGGGAGGTACGAGCAGTACTTC
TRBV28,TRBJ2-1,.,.,CASRLLGVVNEQFF,TGTGCCAGCAGATTACTAGGGGTTGTGAATGAGCAGTTCTTC
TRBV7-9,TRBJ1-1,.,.,CASSLGQANTEAFF,TGTGCCAGCAGCTTAGGACAGGCGAACACTGAAGCTTTCTTT
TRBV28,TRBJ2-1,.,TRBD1,CASSFGTGFYNEQFF,TGTGCCAGCAGTTTTGGGACAGGGTTCTACAATGAGCAGTTCTTC
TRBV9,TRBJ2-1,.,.,CASSVAGQSSYNEQFF,TGTGCCAGCAGCGTAGCTGGACAGAGCTCCTACAATGAGCAGTTCTTC
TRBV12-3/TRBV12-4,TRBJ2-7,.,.,CASRDLLYEQYF,TGTGCCAGCAGGGACTTGCTCTACGAGCAGTACTTC
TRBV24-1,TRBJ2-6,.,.,CATSDPRGANVLTF,TGTGCCACCAGTGATCCCCGGGGGGCCAACGTCCTGACTTTC
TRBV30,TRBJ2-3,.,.,CAWSVLGLFTDTQYF,TGTGCCTGGAGTGTCTTAGGACTTTTCACAGATACGCAGTATTTT
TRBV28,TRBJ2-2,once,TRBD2,CASNPMGTSATGELFF,TGTGCCAGCAACCCTATGGGAACTAGCGCGACCGGGGAGCTGTTTTTT
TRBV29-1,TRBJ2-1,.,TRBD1,CSAADRGGSEQFF,TGCAGCGCCGCGGACAGGGGAGGTAGTGAGCAGTTCTTC
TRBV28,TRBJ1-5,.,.,CASSFLHDSSNQPQHF,TGTGCCAGCAGTTTCCTACACGACAGTAGCAATCAGCCCCAGCATTTT
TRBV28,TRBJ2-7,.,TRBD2,CASSPGTSGKVEQYF,TGTGCCAGCAGTCCGGGGACTAGCGGGAAGGTCGAGCAGTACTTC
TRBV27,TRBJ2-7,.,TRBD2,CASSLSASGNYEQYF,TGTGCCAGCAGTTTATCGGCTAGCGGGAACTACGAGCAGTACTTC
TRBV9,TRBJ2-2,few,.,CASSDGAQRELFF,TGTGCCAGCAGCGACGGAGCGCAAAGGGAGCTGTTTTTT
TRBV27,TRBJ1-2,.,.,CASSASGGHNYGYTF,TGTGCCAGCAGTGCCTCCGGGGGTCATAACTATGGCTACACCTTC
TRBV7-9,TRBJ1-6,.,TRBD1,CASSLGGQGISPLHF,TGTGCCAGCAGCTTAGGGGGACAGGGTATCTCACCCCTCCACTTT
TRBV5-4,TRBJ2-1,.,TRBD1,CASSSRVGTGGNEQFF,TGTGCCAGCAGCTCCCGGGTAGGGACAGGGGGCAATGAGCAGTTCTTC
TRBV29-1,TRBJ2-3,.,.,CSVEAGSHTDTQYF,TGCAGCGTTGAGGCAGGGTCCCACACAGATACGCAGTATTTT
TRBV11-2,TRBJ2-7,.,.,CASSLPSGGRPSYEQYF,TGTGCCAGCAGCTTACCCTCCGGGGGGCGACCGTCCTACGAGCAGTACTTC
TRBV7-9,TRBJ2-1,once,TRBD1,CASSFSAGTGGVYNEQFF,TGTGCCAGCAGCTTTAGCGCCGGGACAGGGGGCGTCTACAATGAGCAGTTCTTC
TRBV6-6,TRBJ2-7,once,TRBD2,CASRPTSWSYEQYF,TGTGCCAGCAGGCCGACTAGCTGGTCCTACGAGCAGTACTTC
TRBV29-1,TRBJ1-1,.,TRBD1,CSVTRTGENTEAFF,TGCAGCGTGACACGGACAGGGGAGAACACTGAAGCTTTCTTT
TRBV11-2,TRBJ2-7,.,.,CASSLGRPSSYEQYF,TGTGCCAGCAGCTTGGGGCGGCCCAGCTCCTACGAGCAGTACTTC
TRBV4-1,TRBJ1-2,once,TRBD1,CASSHRGLLNYGYTF,TGCGCCAGCAGCCACAGGGGGTTGTTGAACTATGGCTACACCTTC
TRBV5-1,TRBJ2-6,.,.,CASSLSGTGANVLTF,TGCGCCAGCAGCTTGTCAGGGACTGGGGCCAACGTCCTGACTTTC
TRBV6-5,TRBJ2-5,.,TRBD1,CASAQGRFETQYF,TGTGCCAGCGCACAGGGGAGATTTGAGACCCAGTACTTC
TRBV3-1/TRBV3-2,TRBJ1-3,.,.,CASTPLGGGNTIYF,TGTGCCAGCACCCCACTCGGAGGAGGAAACACCATATATTTT
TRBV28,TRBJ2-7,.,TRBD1,CASSPDREFYEQYF,TGTGCCAGCAGTCCCGACAGGGAATTCTACGAGCAGTACTTC
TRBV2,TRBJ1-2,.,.,CASSPEGDYLTF,TGTGCCAGCAGCCCTGAGGGGGATTACCTCACCTTC
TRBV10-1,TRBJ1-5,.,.,CATRPWDTHQPQHF,TGCGCCACCAGGCCATGGGACACCCATCAGCCCCAGCATTTT
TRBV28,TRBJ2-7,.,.,CASSHWTEIYEQYF,TGTGCCAGCAGTCACTGGACAGAAATCTACGAGCAGTACTTC
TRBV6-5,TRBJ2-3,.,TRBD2,CASLTSGRGRATQYF,TGTGCCAGCCTTACTAGCGGGCGGGGGAGAGCTACGCAGTATTTT